A single sample is the source of the 26 T cell receptor beta chains below, sequenced in a study of blood T cell repertoires in COVID-19 (dated by TCRdb to 2018 to 2021). Receptors were amplified or captured by the immunoSEQ multiplex PCR assay. This is the immuneACCESS table as TCRdb keeps it, with only in-frame sequences that have V and J called. A part of the clones is gone; compared with another copy, unresolved V genes explain less than half, and the rest is unexplained. The sample table shows 250,000 or so clones, and more than 85% are seen once. About 9.3% of the sample rests with the top ten. The sequenced sample was PBMCs or T cells enriched from blood (not recorded which). These TCRs come from a man aged 40-49 years who had recovered from COVID-19.

The chain uses TRBV11-3 and TRBJ2-1, with D perhaps TRBD1 (5 bases). CDR1 is SGHNT, CDR2 YENEEA, per germline. This CDR3 is built from 15 residues. The germline V and J ends were trimmed by 5 bases and 0 bases, with 11 bases remaining between them. CDR3 in DNA: TGTGCCAGCAGCCGGCAGGGTAGCTCCTACAATGAGCAGTTCTTC. It is translated as CASSRQGSSYNEQFF. Filled out from reference TRBV11-3 and TRBJ2-1, the complete variable domain reads EAGVVQSPRYKIIEKKQPVAFWCNPISGHNTLYWYLQNLGQGPELLIRYENEEAVDDSQLPKDRFSAERLKGVDSTLKIQPAELGDSAVYLCASSRQGSSYNEQFFGPGTRLTVL.

This chain joins TRBV27 and TRBJ2-7, with D possibly being TRBD2 (5 bases). Germline V gene sequence: CDR1 MNHEY, CDR2 SMNVEV (reference sequence). Trimming left V 5 bases short and J 5 bases short, with 25 bases between. The CDR3 length is 17 residues. The CDR3 DNA sequence: TGTGCCAGCAGTGAATCAACTAGTCCCCTTTTCGGAGACGAGCAGTACTTC. Translated, it gives CASSESTSPLFGDEQYF.

V gene TRBV7-9 combines with J gene TRBJ1-6; D ambiguous. CDR1 SEHNR and CDR2 FQNEAQ come from the germline V gene (reference sequence). The V end lost 2 bases, the J end lost 5 bases, and 10 bases lay between the germline ends. This CDR3 contains 15 residues. This CDR3 is CASSLRGRNNSPLHF. In DNA form, the CDR3 reads TGTGCCAGCAGCTTAAGAGGGAGGAATAATTCACCCCTCCACTTT.

The CDR3 is CASSQGLSHYGYTF. As DNA, the CDR3 is TGTGCCAGCAGCCAAGGGCTCAGTCACTATGGCTACACCTTC. V gene TRBV3-1 (or the pseudogene TRBV3-2) combines with J gene TRBJ1-2; D unclear. The V and J ends lost 1 base and 3 bases respectively, with 9 bases between them. This CDR3 region has 14 residues. CDR1 is LGHDT, CDR2 YNNKEL, per germline (reference sequence).

This sequence joins TRBV7-9 and TRBJ2-3; TRBD2 agrees at 13 bases. Trimming at V came to 0 bases and at J to 0 bases, leaving 6 bases not matched to a gene. Germline lookup yields CDR1 SEHNR and CDR2 FQNEAQ (reference sequence). CDR3 size: 19 residues. CDR3 residues: CASSLAPLAGGISTDTQYF. In nucleotides, the CDR3 is TGTGCCAGCAGCTTAGCCCCACTAGCGGGAGGGATTAGCACAGATACGCAGTATTTT.

The V and J genes are TRBV11-2 and TRBJ1-2; D call uncertain. Germline V CDR1 and CDR2: SGHAT, FQNNGV. Trimming took 5 bases from V and 5 from J, leaving 15 bases between them. The CDR3 length is 14 residues. This CDR3 reads CASSPRYSLYGYTF. CDR3 in DNA: TGTGCCAGCAGCCCGCGTTATTCCCTATATGGCTACACCTTC.

The J gene is TRBJ1-3, the V gene TRBV15; 8 nucleotides agree with TRBD1. Trimming took 4 bases from V and 0 from J; bases not matched to a gene: 11. CDR3 size: 18 residues. Germline V gene lookup returns CDR1 LNHNV and CDR2 YYDKDF (reference sequence). The CDR3 region is CATSKGYRGIPSGNTIYF. CDR3 in DNA: TGTGCCACCAGCAAAGGATACAGGGGGATTCCCTCTGGAAACACCATATATTTT. The full variable domain, completed using reference TRBV15 and TRBJ1-3, is DAMVIQNPRYQVTQFGKPVTLSCSQTLNHNVMYWYQQKSSQAPKLLFHYYDKDFNNEADTPDNFQSRRPNTSFCFLDIRSPGLGDTAMYLCATSKGYRGIPSGNTIYFGEGSWLTVV.

This chain connects TRBV6-5 to TRBJ2-7; 11 bases fit TRBD1. J gave up 2 bases and V 6 bases, and 6 bases lay outside the gene matches. CDR1 is MNHEY and CDR2 is SVGAGI in the germline V gene. This CDR3 comprises 15 residues. CDR3 region: CASRDPGQGAYEQYF. In DNA form, the CDR3 reads TGTGCCAGCAGAGATCCGGGACAGGGGGCCTACGAGCAGTACTTC.

V usage is TRBV28 and J usage is TRBJ2-7; 10 positions match TRBD1. Per the germline V gene, CDR1 is MDHEN and CDR2 is SYDVKM. Trimming cost V 4 bases and J 1 base; bases outside gene matches: 10. The CDR3 loop spans 17 amino acids. As DNA, the CDR3 is TGTGCCAGCAGTTCCCCCCGGGACAGGGGACGTTCCTACGAGCAGTACTTC. Its protein product is CASSSPRDRGRSYEQYF.

This clone was observed a single time. The chain links TRBV12-3 or TRBV12-4 to TRBJ2-7; D remains unclear. The germline V and J ends were trimmed by 4 bases and 3 bases, with 10 bases remaining between them. This CDR3 has 13 residues. The CDR3 sequence is CASSSLGFYEQYF. The DNA of the CDR3 is TGTGCCAGCAGTTCCCTAGGTTTCTACGAGCAGTACTTC.

This chain uses TRBV28 with TRBJ2-7; no firm D call. Looked up from germline, CDR1 is MDHEN and CDR2 is SYDVKM. This CDR3 contains 12 residues. V was shortened by 6 bases and J by 3 bases, with 9 bases between the two germline ends. CDR3 nucleotide sequence: TGTGCCAGCAGCTGGCAGAACTACGAGCAGTACTTC. It yields the protein CASSWQNYEQYF.

V is TRBV30 and J is TRBJ2-5; tentative D call: TRBD1 (6 bases). Between the trimmed V and J ends, which lost 7 bases and 2 bases, there was a span of 14 bases. Germline CDR1 reads GTSNPN; CDR2 reads SVGIG (reference sequence). This CDR3 has 13 amino acids. Written as DNA, the CDR3 is TGTGCCTTACTACAGGGAAGACAAGAGACCCAGTACTTC. Translating gives CALLQGRQETQYF. Full variable domain (outside the CDR3, taken from reference TRBV30 and TRBJ2-5): SQTIHQWPATLVQPVGSPLSLECTVEGTSNPNLYWYRQAAGRGLQLLFYSVGIGQISSEVPQNLSASRPQDRQFILSSKKLLLSDSGFYLCALLQGRQETQYFGPGTRLLVL.

The chain uses TRBV28 and TRBJ2-1, with 8 bases that match TRBD2. CDR1 and CDR2 (germline): MDHEN, SYDVKM. The CDR3 is 15 amino acids. V dropped 7 bases and J dropped 7; count of bases not matched to a gene: 12. The CDR3 bases are TGTGCCAGCAATCCCACCCTAGCGGGTATAAATGAGCAGTTCTTC. Translated: CASNPTLAGINEQFF. The full variable domain, its missing parts supplied by reference TRBV28 and TRBJ2-1, is DVKVTQSSRYLVKRTGEKVFLECVQDMDHENMFWYRQDPGLGLRLIYFSYDVKMKEKGDIPEGYSVSREKKERFSLILESASTNQTSMYLCASNPTLAGINEQFFGPGTRLTVL.

The CDR3 DNA reads TGTGCCAGCAGCCTACAGGGGGCGCAAGGTGGCTACACCTTC. It is translated as CASSLQGAQGGYTF. The rearrangement links TRBV7-3 to TRBJ1-2; 9 bases are shared with TRBD1. Losses at the gene ends were 5 bases for V and 7 bases for J; bases not matched to a gene: 8. In germline, CDR1 is SGHTA, CDR2 FQGTGA. The CDR3 is 14 amino acids.

The chain has TRBV18 and TRBJ1-1, with 8 bases fitting TRBD1. Germline V gene lookup returns CDR1 KGHSH and CDR2 LQKENI. The CDR3 consists of 14 residues. Trimming cost V 3 bases and J 1 base; bases outside gene matches: 1. The CDR3 sequence: CASSPGTGNTEAFF. DNA of the CDR3: TGTGCCAGCTCACCCGGGACAGGGAACACTGAAGCTTTCTTT.

This rearrangement joins TRBV28 to TRBJ2-2, with D tentatively TRBD2 (6 bases). V was trimmed by 7 bases and J by 2 bases, leaving 11 bases between them. In germline, CDR1 is MDHEN, CDR2 SYDVKM. This CDR3 contains 14 residues. This chain's CDR3 is CASMGGRNTGELFF. The DNA for the CDR3 is TGTGCCAGCATGGGGGGTCGTAACACCGGGGAGCTGTTTTTT.

The chain recombines TRBV30 with TRBJ1-6, with 9 bases lining up with TRBD1. The germline V gene has CDR1 GTSNPN and CDR2 SVGIG (reference sequence). This CDR3 spans 13 amino acids. The V gene end was trimmed by 3 bases and the J gene end by 8 bases; junction bases not matched to a gene: 2. CDR3 amino acids: CAWRRDRDSPLHF. CDR3 nucleotide sequence: TGTGCCTGGAGAAGGGACAGGGATTCACCCCTCCACTTT.

V is TRBV10-2 and J is TRBJ2-7; 11 bases agree with TRBD2. Germline lookup yields CDR1 WSHSY and CDR2 SAAADI. The ends lost 6 bases at V and 3 bases at J; junction bases unmatched: 7. There are 15 residues in the CDR3. The CDR3 DNA reads TGCGCCAGCAGGGGACTAGCGGAGAACCGCTACGAGCAGTACTTC. Protein product: CASRGLAENRYEQYF.

J is TRBJ2-7 and V is TRBV6-2 or TRBV6-3; no clear D gene. The V and J ends lost 1 base and 9 bases respectively, with 7 bases between them. Germline CDR1 reads MNHEY; CDR2 reads SVGEGT. The CDR3 runs 11 residues. CDR3 residues: CASSYFSRQYF. In nucleotides, the CDR3 is TGTGCCAGCAGTTACTTCTCCCGGCAGTACTTC.

V and J are TRBV10-3 and TRBJ2-4; tentatively, D is TRBD2 (5 bases). Germline-derived CDR1 and CDR2 are ENHRY and SYGVKD. The length of the CDR3 is 14 residues. Trimming shortened V by 0 bases and J by 9 bases, and 12 bases separated the two germline ends. The CDR3 protein is CAISESGSQRIQYF. As DNA, the CDR3 is TGTGCCATCAGTGAGTCAGGGAGCCAGCGCATTCAGTACTTC.

V is TRBV4-3 and J is TRBJ2-7, with D possibly matching TRBD1 (5 bases). Trimming removed 1 base at V and 5 bases at J, with 21 bases between. Germline CDR1 LGHNA, CDR2 YSLEER. This CDR3 is 17 amino acids long. CDR3 sequence (DNA): TGCGCCAGCAGCCAAGTGCCCGCTTTGGGGCGTACGGACGAGCAGTACTTC. Protein: CASSQVPALGRTDEQYF.

The genes are TRBV27 and TRBJ1-1, with D hard to call. V was cut by 4 bases and J by 4 bases, with 10 bases left in between. Germline loops: CDR1 MNHEY, CDR2 SMNVEV (reference sequence). This CDR3 has 13 amino acids. Written as DNA, the CDR3 is TGTGCCAGCAGTTCAAATAGCGTCACTGAAGCTTTCTTT. The encoded protein is CASSSNSVTEAFF.

V usage is TRBV7-3 and J usage is TRBJ1-4; possible D gene TRBD1, 5 bases. Trimming removed 5 bases at V and 3 bases at J, with 19 bases between. The CDR3 spans 17 residues. The germline V gene encodes CDR1 SGHTA and CDR2 FQGTGA. The CDR3: CASSPKAREGANEKLFF. The CDR3 bases are TGTGCCAGCAGCCCCAAGGCCAGGGAAGGTGCTAATGAAAAACTGTTTTTT. Using reference TRBV7-3 and TRBJ1-4 for the parts outside the CDR3, the full variable domain is GAGVSQTPSNKVTEKGKYVELRCDPISGHTALYWYRQSLGQGPEFLIYFQGTGAADDSGLPNDRFFAVRPEGSVSTLKIQRTERGDSAVYLCASSPKAREGANEKLFFGSGTQLSVL.

The chain recombines TRBV12-5 with TRBJ2-5; no reliable D call. Germline CDR1 LGHNT, CDR2 FRNRAP. The CDR3 has 13 residues. V shed 3 bases and J shed 3 bases, with 8 bases lying between them. This CDR3 is CASGFYLKETQYF. Written as DNA, the CDR3 is TGTGCTAGTGGTTTTTACCTAAAAGAGACCCAGTACTTC.

This rearrangement joins TRBV15 to TRBJ1-3; D remains unclear. Per the germline V gene, CDR1 is LNHNV and CDR2 is YYDKDF (reference sequence). V was cut by 0 bases and J by 0 bases, with 6 bases left in between. The CDR3 spans 15 residues. CDR3 in DNA: TGTGCCACCAGCAGAGAACTCGGCTCTGGAAACACCATATATTTT. This encodes CATSRELGSGNTIYF.

This chain links TRBV27 with TRBJ1-1, with TRBD1 identical over 8 bases. Per the germline V gene, CDR1 is MNHEY and CDR2 is SMNVEV (reference sequence). Trimming took 3 bases from V and 0 from J; bases not matched to a gene: 3. This CDR3 is built from 15 residues. Here the CDR3 DNA reads TGTGCCAGCAGTTTCCGGACAGGGATGAACACTGAAGCTTTCTTT. This translates into CASSFRTGMNTEAFF.